The clone carrying this T cell receptor beta chain came up once. This specimen comes from a study of CD8 T cells in Susac syndrome. The germline gives CDR1 SQVTM, CDR2 ANQGSEA. J lost 5 bases, V lost 7 bases, and 9 bases had no gene match. The CDR3 runs to 13 residues. Random hexamers were used to reverse transcribe the RNA input (roughly 0.5 to 1 ug). Using its own MiXCR run on the immunoSEQ multiplex PCR reads, TCRdb lists one record per CDR3 protein. This table holds just over 150,000 distinct CDR3 sequences, roughly 95% found once. Sequencing was performed on CD4+ T cells from PBMCs. This chain connects TRBV29-1 to TRBJ2-5, with TRBD2 matching over 8 bases. This clonotype was obtained from a human donor with Susac syndrome. CDR3 in DNA: TGCAGCGCTGGAGCGGGGGCCTGGGAGACCCAGTACTTC. It is translated as CSAGAGAWETQYF. The full variable domain, in which reference TRBV29-1 and TRBJ2-5 provide the parts outside the CDR3, is SAVISQKPSRDICQRGTSLTIQCQVDSQVTMMFWYRQQPGQSLTLIATANQGSEATYESGFVIDKFPISRPNLTFSTLTVSNMSPEDSSIYLCSAGAGAWETQYFGPGTRLLVL.